This T cell receptor (beta chain) emerged from a study of blood T cell repertoires in COVID-19. Method: immunoSEQ multiplex PCR; TCRdb's copy keeps in-frame clones and lacks some. The data hold under 300,000 clones, with roughly 88% observed a single time. The CDR3 covers 15 residues. With 3 bases clipped from V and 8 bases from J, the junction kept 7 bases outside the gene matches. CDR1 is KGHSH and CDR2 is LQKENI in the germline V gene. The TCR was taken from a middle-aged woman with acute COVID-19. Specimen: PBMCs or T cells enriched from blood (not recorded which). The V gene is TRBV18, the J gene TRBJ1-4; 9 nucleotides line up with TRBD1. CDR3 bases: TGTGCCAGCTCACCGCCGGGACAGGGTACCGAAAAACTGTTTTTT. Translation: CASSPPGQGTEKLFF. The variable domain in full, with the rest retrieved from reference TRBV18 and TRBJ1-4, is NAGVMQNPRHLVRRRGQEARLRCSPMKGHSHVYWYRQLPEEGLKFMVYLQKENIIDESGMPKERFSAEFPKEGPSILRIQQVVRGDSAAYFCASSPPGQGTEKLFFGSGTQLSVL.